The clone carrying this TCR beta chain has at least ten counts. The CDR3 contains 15 residues. Germline lookup yields CDR1 SGHVS and CDR2 FQNEAQ. After removal of 3 bases from V and 1 base from J, the junction contained 2 bases not matched to a gene. The sample comes from a study of T cells in Graves' hyperthyroidism and ophthalmopathy. Amplification targeted TCR beta CDR3 regions from RNA transcripts. Initially, a first-round RT-PCR of the TCR CDR3 employed the HTBI primer set. From the multiplex PCR reads, TCRdb called clonotypes with MiXCR, one entry per CDR3 protein. This table has a few hundred thousand distinct CDR3 sequences, 15% to 20% appearing once.

The source of this sequence is a woman aged 18-35 years with Graves' ophthalmopathy. The V gene is TRBV7-8, the J gene TRBJ2-5; 10 bases align to TRBD1. Sequencing was performed on blood. The CDR3 bases are TGTGCCAGCAGCTTCTGGGACAGGGGCCAAGAGACCCAGTACTTC. Translating gives CASSFWDRGQETQYF.